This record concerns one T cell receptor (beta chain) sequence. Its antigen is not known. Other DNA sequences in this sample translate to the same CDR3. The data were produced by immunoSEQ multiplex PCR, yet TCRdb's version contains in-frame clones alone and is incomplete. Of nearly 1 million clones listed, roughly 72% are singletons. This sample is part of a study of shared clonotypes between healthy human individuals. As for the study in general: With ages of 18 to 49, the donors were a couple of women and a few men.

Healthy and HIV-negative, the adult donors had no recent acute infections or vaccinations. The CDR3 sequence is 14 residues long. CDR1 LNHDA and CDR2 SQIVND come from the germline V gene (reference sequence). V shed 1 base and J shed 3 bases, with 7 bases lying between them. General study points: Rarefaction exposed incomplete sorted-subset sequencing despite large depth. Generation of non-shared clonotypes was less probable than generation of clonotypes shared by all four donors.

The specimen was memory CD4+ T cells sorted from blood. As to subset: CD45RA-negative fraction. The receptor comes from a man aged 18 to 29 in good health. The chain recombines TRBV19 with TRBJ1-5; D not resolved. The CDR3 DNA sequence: TGTGCCAGTAGTATAGTACAGAACAATCAGCCCCAGCATTTT. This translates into CASSIVQNNQPQHF.